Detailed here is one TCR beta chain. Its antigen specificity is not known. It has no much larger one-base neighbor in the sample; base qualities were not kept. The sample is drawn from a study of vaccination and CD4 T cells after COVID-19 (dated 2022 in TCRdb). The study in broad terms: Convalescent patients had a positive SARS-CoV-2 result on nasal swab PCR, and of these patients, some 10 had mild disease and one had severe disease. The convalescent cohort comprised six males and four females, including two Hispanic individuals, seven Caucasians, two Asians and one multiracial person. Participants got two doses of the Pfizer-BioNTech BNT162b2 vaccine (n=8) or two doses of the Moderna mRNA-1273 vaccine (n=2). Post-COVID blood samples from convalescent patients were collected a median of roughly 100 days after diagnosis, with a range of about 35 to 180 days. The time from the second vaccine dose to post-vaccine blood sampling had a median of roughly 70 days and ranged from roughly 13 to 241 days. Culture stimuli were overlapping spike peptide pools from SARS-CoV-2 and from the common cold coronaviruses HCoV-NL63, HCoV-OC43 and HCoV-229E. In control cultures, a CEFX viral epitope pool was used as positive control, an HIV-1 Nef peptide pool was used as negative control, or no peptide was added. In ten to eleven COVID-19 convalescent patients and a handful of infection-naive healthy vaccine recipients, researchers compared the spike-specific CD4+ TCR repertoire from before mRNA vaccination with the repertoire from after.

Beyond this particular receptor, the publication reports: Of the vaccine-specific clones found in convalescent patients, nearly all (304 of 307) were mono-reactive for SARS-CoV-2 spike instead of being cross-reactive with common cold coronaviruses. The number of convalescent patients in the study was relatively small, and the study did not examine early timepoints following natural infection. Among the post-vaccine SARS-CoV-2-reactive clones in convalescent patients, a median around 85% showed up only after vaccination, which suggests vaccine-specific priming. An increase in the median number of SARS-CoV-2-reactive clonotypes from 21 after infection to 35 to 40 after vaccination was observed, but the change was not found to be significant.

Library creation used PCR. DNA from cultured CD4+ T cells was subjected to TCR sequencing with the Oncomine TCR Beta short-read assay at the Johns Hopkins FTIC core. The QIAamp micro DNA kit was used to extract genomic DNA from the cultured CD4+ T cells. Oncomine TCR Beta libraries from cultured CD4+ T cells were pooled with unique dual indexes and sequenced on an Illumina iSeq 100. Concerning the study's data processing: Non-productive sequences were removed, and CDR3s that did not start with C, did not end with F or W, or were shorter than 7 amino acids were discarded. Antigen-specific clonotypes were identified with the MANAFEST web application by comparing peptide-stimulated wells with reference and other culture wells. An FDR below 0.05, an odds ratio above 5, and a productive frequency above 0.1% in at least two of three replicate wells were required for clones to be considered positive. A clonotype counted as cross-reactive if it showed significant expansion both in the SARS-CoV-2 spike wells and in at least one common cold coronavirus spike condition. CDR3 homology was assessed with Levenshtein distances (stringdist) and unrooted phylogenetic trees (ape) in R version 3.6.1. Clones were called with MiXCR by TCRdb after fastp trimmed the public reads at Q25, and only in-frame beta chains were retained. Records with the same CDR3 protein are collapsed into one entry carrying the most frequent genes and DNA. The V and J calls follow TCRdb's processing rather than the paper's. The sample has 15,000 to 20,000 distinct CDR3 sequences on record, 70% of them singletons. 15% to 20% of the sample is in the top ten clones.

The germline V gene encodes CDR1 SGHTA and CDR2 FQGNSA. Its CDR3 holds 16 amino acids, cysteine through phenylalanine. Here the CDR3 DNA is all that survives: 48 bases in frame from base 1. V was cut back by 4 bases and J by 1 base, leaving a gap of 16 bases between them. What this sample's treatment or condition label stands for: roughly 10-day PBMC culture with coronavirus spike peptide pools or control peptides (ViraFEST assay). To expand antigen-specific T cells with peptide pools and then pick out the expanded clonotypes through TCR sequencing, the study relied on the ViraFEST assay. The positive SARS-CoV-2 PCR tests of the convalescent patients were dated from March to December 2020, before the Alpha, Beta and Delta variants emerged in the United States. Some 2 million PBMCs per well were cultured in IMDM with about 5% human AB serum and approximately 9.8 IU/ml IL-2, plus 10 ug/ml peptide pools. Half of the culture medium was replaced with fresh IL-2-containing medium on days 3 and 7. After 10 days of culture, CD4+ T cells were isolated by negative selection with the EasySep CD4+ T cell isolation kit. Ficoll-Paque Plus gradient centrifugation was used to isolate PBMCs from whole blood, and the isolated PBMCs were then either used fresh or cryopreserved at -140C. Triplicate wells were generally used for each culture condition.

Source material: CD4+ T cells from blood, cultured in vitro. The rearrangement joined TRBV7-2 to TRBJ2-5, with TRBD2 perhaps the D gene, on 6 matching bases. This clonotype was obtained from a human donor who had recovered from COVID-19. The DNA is TGTGCCAGCAGCTCGAGACCGGGACTTTTCCAAGAGACCCAGTACTTC. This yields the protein CASSSRPGLFQETQYF.